Listed below are T cell receptor beta chains from one sample, sequenced in a study of blood T cells in healthy people across ages. MiXCR was run by TCRdb on the 5' RACE reads, yielding one entry per CDR3 protein. In the table there are about 1 million distinct CDR3 sequences, 35% to 55% of which are singletons. What was sequenced was blood. These receptors all stem from a woman aged 60-75 years in good health. Each CDR3 is given with its conserved first and last residue. Each record gives: V gene, clone size, J gene, D gene, CDR3 DNA, CDR3 protein. A D gene is named only where the DNA matches it firmly. Size tells how often a clone was seen (once, few, many) or the class of an expanded clone, and some rows leave it out.

v_call: TRBV20-1
clone_size: .
j_call: TRBJ2-7
d_call: TRBD2
cdr3_nt: TGCAGTGCGAACTGGCTAGCGGGAGGTCCCTACGAGCAGTACTTC
cdr3_aa: CSANWLAGGPYEQYF

v_call: TRBV14
clone_size: .
j_call: TRBJ2-3
d_call: .
cdr3_nt: TGTGCCAGCAGCCAAAGGCGTGGAGCCGGAAGCACAGATACGCAGTATTTT
cdr3_aa: CASSQRRGAGSTDTQYF

v_call: TRBV11-1
clone_size: few
j_call: TRBJ2-7
d_call: .
cdr3_nt: TGTGCCAGCAGCTTAGCGCCCCGACTCGACAGGAGAAATAGGTACGAGCAGTACTTC
cdr3_aa: CASSLAPRLDRRNRYEQYF

v_call: TRBV29-1
clone_size: many
j_call: TRBJ2-5
d_call: TRBD1
cdr3_nt: TGCAGCGCATCCTTGGACAGGGGTGGGGAGACCCAGTACTTC
cdr3_aa: CSASLDRGGETQYF

v_call: TRBV11-2
clone_size: .
j_call: TRBJ2-7
d_call: TRBD2
cdr3_nt: TGTGCCAGCAGCTCCAACAGCTTTGGACTAGCGGGGGGCGAGCAGTACTTC
cdr3_aa: CASSSNSFGLAGGEQYF

v_call: TRBV10-3
clone_size: .
j_call: TRBJ2-7
d_call: .
cdr3_nt: TGTGCCATCAGTGAGACCCTAGGGACTTCCTACGAGCAGTACTTC
cdr3_aa: CAISETLGTSYEQYF

v_call: TRBV28
clone_size: few
j_call: TRBJ2-1
d_call: TRBD2
cdr3_nt: TGTGCCAGCAGTTTAGGTACTAGCGGGAGATGGAATGAGCAGTTCTTC
cdr3_aa: CASSLGTSGRWNEQFF

v_call: TRBV29-1
clone_size: few
j_call: TRBJ2-5
d_call: TRBD1
cdr3_nt: TGCAGCGTTGAGGTGACAGGGACCTTCAAGCAGTACTTC
cdr3_aa: CSVEVTGTFKQYF

v_call: TRBV24-1
clone_size: few
j_call: TRBJ1-1
d_call: .
cdr3_nt: TGTGCCACCAGTGAGGCAGAGAACACTGAAGCTTTCTTT
cdr3_aa: CATSEAENTEAFF

v_call: TRBV11-1
clone_size: many
j_call: TRBJ2-7
d_call: TRBD1
cdr3_nt: TGTGCCAGCGGCCTGGGACAGGGTCCCTACGAGCAGTACTTC
cdr3_aa: CASGLGQGPYEQYF

v_call: TRBV27
clone_size: .
j_call: TRBJ2-1
d_call: TRBD2
cdr3_nt: TGTGCCAGCAGTTTCGGGGGGAGCGCCAATGAGCAGTTCTTC
cdr3_aa: CASSFGGSANEQFF

v_call: TRBV5-4
clone_size: .
j_call: TRBJ2-3
d_call: TRBD2
cdr3_nt: TGTGCCAGCAGCGGCGGACTAGGCGGGATAGATACGCAGTATTTT
cdr3_aa: CASSGGLGGIDTQYF

v_call: TRBV6-5
clone_size: .
j_call: TRBJ2-5
d_call: .
cdr3_nt: TGTGCCAGCAGTCCGGACCTACGGGAGACCCAGTACTTC
cdr3_aa: CASSPDLRETQYF

v_call: TRBV7-3
clone_size: .
j_call: TRBJ2-1
d_call: .
cdr3_nt: TGTGCCAGCAGCCCCACCGGTGGGCGCTCCTACAATGAGCAGTTCTTC
cdr3_aa: CASSPTGGRSYNEQFF

v_call: TRBV3-1
clone_size: .
j_call: TRBJ2-1
d_call: .
cdr3_nt: TGTGCCAGCAGCAGCACTAGAGGTAATGAGCAGTTCTTC
cdr3_aa: CASSSTRGNEQFF

v_call: TRBV27
clone_size: .
j_call: TRBJ2-7
d_call: .
cdr3_nt: TGTGCCAGCAGTTTATCCACCGACCGAAGCTCCTACGAGCAGTACTTC
cdr3_aa: CASSLSTDRSSYEQYF

v_call: TRBV16
clone_size: few
j_call: TRBJ2-1
d_call: .
cdr3_nt: TGTGCCAGCAGCCGAGGGGTCCGTATGACGTACTCCTACAATGAGCAGTTCTTC
cdr3_aa: CASSRGVRMTYSYNEQFF

v_call: TRBV27
clone_size: .
j_call: TRBJ2-1
d_call: TRBD2
cdr3_nt: TGTGCCAGCAACCCCATAGCGGGAGAGTGGTTTGAGCAGTTCTTC
cdr3_aa: CASNPIAGEWFEQFF

v_call: TRBV5-4
clone_size: .
j_call: TRBJ2-5
d_call: .
cdr3_nt: TGTGCCAGCAGCTTGGTCGGAAGAACCGTACTCCAAGAGACCCAGTACTTC
cdr3_aa: CASSLVGRTVLQETQYF

v_call: TRBV4-2
clone_size: .
j_call: TRBJ2-1
d_call: TRBD2
cdr3_nt: TGTGCCAGCAGCCAAGAGCGGCTAGCGGACGGCGATGAGCAGTTCTTC
cdr3_aa: CASSQERLADGDEQFF

v_call: TRBV29-1
clone_size: .
j_call: TRBJ2-1
d_call: .
cdr3_nt: TGCAGCGTTCCGAAGTCGGGGCTAGAGCAGTTCTTC
cdr3_aa: CSVPKSGLEQFF

v_call: TRBV9
clone_size: .
j_call: TRBJ1-2
d_call: TRBD1
cdr3_nt: TGTGCCAGCAATGACAGGGTCAGGGGCTACACCTTC
cdr3_aa: CASNDRVRGYTF

v_call: TRBV20-1
clone_size: many
j_call: TRBJ2-5
d_call: TRBD1
cdr3_nt: TGCAGTGCCACACAGGGGGAGGAGACCCAGTACTTC
cdr3_aa: CSATQGEETQYF

v_call: TRBV20-1
clone_size: .
j_call: TRBJ2-5
d_call: TRBD1
cdr3_nt: TGCAGTGCATCGACGGACAGGGGGGAGGAGACCCAGTACTTC
cdr3_aa: CSASTDRGEETQYF

v_call: TRBV28
clone_size: .
j_call: TRBJ2-5
d_call: .
cdr3_nt: TGTGCCAGCAGTTTACGGCACGGGGGCGCGTGGCAAGAGACCCAGTACTTC
cdr3_aa: CASSLRHGGAWQETQYF

v_call: TRBV27
clone_size: once
j_call: TRBJ1-2
d_call: TRBD1
cdr3_nt: TGTGCCAGCAGTTTATTAGGGACAGGGGACTATGGCTACACCTTC
cdr3_aa: CASSLLGTGDYGYTF

v_call: TRBV14
clone_size: .
j_call: TRBJ2-3
d_call: TRBD2
cdr3_nt: TGTGCCAGCAGCCAAGAACAGCGGGAGGTCCCAGATACGCAGTATTTT
cdr3_aa: CASSQEQREVPDTQYF

v_call: TRBV20-1
clone_size: few
j_call: TRBJ2-3
d_call: .
cdr3_nt: TGCAGTGCTGATGGCGGTAGCACAGATACGCAGTATTTT
cdr3_aa: CSADGGSTDTQYF

v_call: TRBV29-1
clone_size: few
j_call: TRBJ2-5
d_call: .
cdr3_nt: TGCAGCGTTGAAGTGGGTTGGCAGACCCAGTACTTC
cdr3_aa: CSVEVGWQTQYF

v_call: TRBV6-5
clone_size: .
j_call: TRBJ2-1
d_call: .
cdr3_nt: TGTGCCAGCAGTGCCGGACAGCCCACCTACAATGAGCAGTTCTTC
cdr3_aa: CASSAGQPTYNEQFF

v_call: TRBV5-6
clone_size: .
j_call: TRBJ2-1
d_call: .
cdr3_nt: TGTGCCAGCAGCTTTCGGCGGGTTTCCTACAATGAGCAGTTCTTC
cdr3_aa: CASSFRRVSYNEQFF

v_call: TRBV28
clone_size: .
j_call: TRBJ2-1
d_call: .
cdr3_nt: TGTGCCAGCAGTAGTGGGGCCCACAATGAGCAGTTCTTC
cdr3_aa: CASSSGAHNEQFF

v_call: TRBV24-1
clone_size: .
j_call: TRBJ2-3
d_call: .
cdr3_nt: TGTGCCACCAGTGACGCGAAGATAACAGATACGCAGTATTTT
cdr3_aa: CATSDAKITDTQYF